The 20 T cell receptor beta chains presented below share a single source sample, sequenced in a study of post-analysis software for immune sequencing data. The study's findings and limits: About five TRBV segments were more frequent in patients than controls; TRBV5-6, TRBV5-1 and TRBV20-1 belonged to this group.

Their cognate antigens are unknown. cDNA libraries for TCR beta contained unique molecular identifiers. TCRdb recomputed calls from the PCR reads with MiXCR, one row per CDR3 protein. Of about 460,000 distinct CDR3 sequences listed, under 55% are singletons. What was sequenced was blood. These receptors all come from a girl aged 10 to 17 with multiple sclerosis.

The chain couples TRBV5-1 to TRBJ1-5, with a tentative D call TRBD1 (5 bases). Trimming removed 4 bases at V and 0 bases at J, with 11 bases between. The CDR3 is 15 residues long. CDR1 and CDR2 from the germline V gene are SGHRS and YFSETQ. CDR3 nucleotide sequence: TGCGCCAGCAGCCAGGACAACTATAGCAATCAGCCCCAGCATTTT. This gives the protein CASSQDNYSNQPQHF. The full variable domain, its missing parts supplied by reference TRBV5-1 and TRBJ1-5, is KAGVTQTPRYLIKTRGQQVTLSCSPISGHRSVSWYQQTPGQGLQFLFEYFSETQRNKGNFPGRFSGRQFSNSRSEMNVSTLELGDSALYLCASSQDNYSNQPQHFGDGTRLSIL.

This sequence joins TRBV15 and TRBJ2-5, with D perhaps matching TRBD1 or TRBD2 (5 bases each). This CDR3 is 15 amino acids long. Germline CDR1 LNHNV, CDR2 YYDKDF (reference sequence). V was pared by 8 bases and J by 4 bases, with 20 bases between. DNA of the CDR3: TGTGCCACCCACCCGGCTTATGGGGGTCGAGAGACCCAGTACTTC. The encoded protein is CATHPAYGGRETQYF. Drawing the rest from reference TRBV15 and TRBJ2-5, the complete variable domain is DAMVIQNPRYQVTQFGKPVTLSCSQTLNHNVMYWYQQKSSQAPKLLFHYYDKDFNNEADTPDNFQSRRPNTSFCFLDIRSPGLGDTAMYLCATHPAYGGRETQYFGPGTRLLVL.

This clonotype was observed a few times. This chain links TRBV28 with TRBJ2-5; 7 nucleotides agree with TRBD1. CDR3 length equals 13 residues. CDR1 MDHEN and CDR2 SYDVKM come from the germline V gene. Losses at the gene ends were 6 bases for V and 4 bases for J; bases not matched to a gene: 5. Written as DNA, the CDR3 is TGTGCCAGCAGGTCGACAGGGAGAGAGACCCAGTACTTC. Translated, it gives CASRSTGRETQYF. The full variable domain, its missing parts supplied by reference TRBV28 and TRBJ2-5, is DVKVTQSSRYLVKRTGEKVFLECVQDMDHENMFWYRQDPGLGLRLIYFSYDVKMKEKGDIPEGYSVSREKKERFSLILESASTNQTSMYLCASRSTGRETQYFGPGTRLLVL.

This clonotype was counted between two and nine times. The chain recombines TRBV27 with TRBJ2-1; D might be TRBD1 (5 bases). Germline lookup yields CDR1 MNHEY and CDR2 SMNVEV (reference sequence). CDR3 length: 13 residues. The ends were cut back, 3 bases at V and 8 bases at J, with 11 bases in the middle. In DNA form, the CDR3 reads TGTGCCAGCAGTTTTTTAAGGGGTGATGAGCAGTTCTTC. The encoded protein is CASSFLRGDEQFF.

This clonotype has only a few counts. The gene calls are TRBV12-3 or TRBV12-4 and TRBJ2-5; D not certain. V lost 6 bases to trimming and J lost 2 bases, with 19 bases between them. The CDR3 totals 16 residues. The DNA of the CDR3 is TGTGCCAGCAGCCCCCCGGGCGCCGTTTATCAAGAGACCCAGTACTTC. Translation: CASSPPGAVYQETQYF.

This clonotype was detected a few times. V and J are TRBV27 and TRBJ2-7, with TRBD1 matching over 7 bases. In germline, CDR1 is MNHEY, CDR2 SMNVEV (reference sequence). This CDR3 region has 15 residues. With V trimmed by 2 bases and J by 5 bases, 9 bases remained unmatched. In DNA, the CDR3 is TGTGCCAGCAGTTTAAGGTCAGGGGGATTCGACGAGCAGTACTTC. Translating it yields CASSLRSGGFDEQYF.

The chain employs TRBV7-3 and TRBJ2-3; 10 nucleotides agree with TRBD2. Per germline, CDR1 SGHTA and CDR2 FQGTGA. The CDR3 runs to 15 residues. V trimming: 5 bases; J trimming: 6 bases; junction bases outside the gene matches: 8. DNA of the CDR3: TGTGCCAGCAGCCCGCCGGGACTAGCGTACGATACGCAGTATTTT. This translates into CASSPPGLAYDTQYF. Full variable domain (missing parts from reference TRBV7-3 and TRBJ2-3): GAGVSQTPSNKVTEKGKYVELRCDPISGHTALYWYRQSLGQGPEFLIYFQGTGAADDSGLPNDRFFAVRPEGSVSTLKIQRTERGDSAVYLCASSPPGLAYDTQYFGPGTRLTVL.

The sample holds a few counts of this clonotype. This chain uses TRBV4-1 with TRBJ2-3; 13 bases align to TRBD2. Germline CDR1 MGHRA, CDR2 YSYEKL. With 5 bases clipped from V and 6 bases from J, the junction kept 5 bases outside the gene matches. The CDR3 sequence is 15 residues long. CDR3 bases: TGCGCCAGCAGCTCGGGACTAGCGGGATCTGATACGCAGTATTTT. This gives the protein CASSSGLAGSDTQYF.

This clonotype turned up a few times. The chain recombines TRBV29-1 with TRBJ2-4; TRBD1 is a possible D gene (5 bases). CDR3 length equals 13 residues. CDR1 and CDR2 from the germline V gene are SQVTM and ANQGSEA. V gave up 5 bases and J gave up 3 bases, with 11 bases separating them. This chain's CDR3 is CSVRVQGKNIQYF. In DNA form, the CDR3 reads TGCAGCGTTAGGGTTCAGGGCAAAAACATTCAGTACTTC. The whole variable domain, remainder taken from reference TRBV29-1 and TRBJ2-4, is SAVISQKPSRDICQRGTSLTIQCQVDSQVTMMFWYRQQPGQSLTLIATANQGSEATYESGFVIDKFPISRPNLTFSTLTVSNMSPEDSSIYLCSVRVQGKNIQYFGAGTRLSVL.

This chain connects TRBV6-2 or TRBV6-3 to TRBJ1-1, with unresolved D. Germline V gene data show CDR1 as MNHEY and CDR2 as SVGEGT. Trimming took 6 bases from V and 0 from J, leaving 11 bases between them. The CDR3 spans 14 residues. The CDR3 sequence is CASSSRALNTEAFF. CDR3 bases: TGTGCCAGCAGCTCCCGGGCCCTGAACACTGAAGCTTTCTTT.

This sequence joins TRBV2 and TRBJ2-4; D might be TRBD1 (6 bases). Trimming removed 6 bases from V and 0 bases from J, with 9 bases in between. The length of the CDR3 is 14 residues. CDR1 SNHLY and CDR2 FYNNEI come from the germline V gene. DNA for the CDR3: TGTGCCAGCAGCAACAGGGAAGCCAAAAACATTCAGTACTTC. Protein: CASSNREAKNIQYF. The full variable domain, completed using reference TRBV2 and TRBJ2-4, is EPEVTQTPSHQVTQMGQEVILRCVPISNHLYFYWYRQILGQKVEFLVSFYNNEISEKSEIFDDQFSVERPDGSNFTLKIRSTKLEDSAMYFCASSNREAKNIQYFGAGTRLSVL.

This chain uses TRBV7-9 with TRBJ2-3, with a possible D match to TRBD1 (6 bases). In germline, CDR1 is SEHNR, CDR2 FQNEAQ (reference sequence). The CDR3 has 16 amino acids. Trimming left V 1 base short and J 2 bases short, with 13 bases between. Here the CDR3 reads CASSLVRQANTDTQYF. CDR3 DNA sequence: TGTGCCAGCAGCTTAGTCCGACAGGCCAACACAGATACGCAGTATTTT.

The chain is built from TRBV20-1 and TRBJ2-1; 13 bases map to TRBD2. From germline, CDR1 is DFQATT and CDR2 SNEGSKA (reference sequence). With V trimmed by 5 bases and J by 7 bases, 11 bases remained unmatched. The CDR3 spans 16 residues. The CDR3 loop is CSAARGLAGRGNEQFF. CDR3 nucleotide sequence: TGCAGTGCTGCCCGGGGACTAGCGGGAAGGGGTAATGAGCAGTTCTTC.

Turning to this clonotype: No conserved phenylalanine or tryptophan ends this CDR3, so it is likely a read error. The V and J genes are TRBV18 and TRBJ2-2; 8 positions agree with TRBD1. Germline values: CDR1 KGHSH, CDR2 LQKENI. The junction had 0 bases not matched to a gene; V was cut back by 4 bases and J by 5 bases. The CDR3 covers 13 residues. The CDR3 loop is CASSRTGTGELFV. CDR3 DNA sequence: TGTGCCAGCTCACGGACAGGGACCGGGGAGCTGTTTGTT.

As for this clonotype: A clone one base away is much larger, so this may be a read error. The V call is TRBV5-1, the J call TRBJ2-5; the D gene is possibly TRBD1 (5 bases). The germline V and J ends were trimmed by 0 bases and 11 bases, with 17 bases remaining between them. CDR3 length: 14 residues. Germline loops: CDR1 SGHRS, CDR2 YFSETQ. The CDR3 is CASSLAATAYGQYF. The CDR3 bases are TGCGCCAGCAGCTTGGCCGCGACAGCCTACGGGCAGTACTTC. Full variable domain (outside the CDR3, taken from reference TRBV5-1 and TRBJ2-5): KAGVTQTPRYLIKTRGQQVTLSCSPISGHRSVSWYQQTPGQGLQFLFEYFSETQRNKGNFPGRFSGRQFSNSRSEMNVSTLELGDSALYLCASSLAATAYGQYFGPGTRLLVL.

Concerning this clonotype: The junction departs from germline at one end; a sequencing error may be responsible. The CDR3 coding sequence is TGTGCCAGTAGTTTGTACGGATTCAATCAGCCCCAGCATTTT. Amino acids: CASSLYGFNQPQHF. This chain joins TRBV28 and TRBJ1-5, with D unresolved. The CDR3 spans 14 residues. Looked up from germline, CDR1 is MDHEN and CDR2 is SYDVKM.

The chain joins TRBV27 to TRBJ2-1, with 9 nucleotides matching TRBD1. This CDR3 spans 15 amino acids. Trimming cost V 4 bases and J 5 bases; bases outside gene matches: 6. Germline values: CDR1 MNHEY, CDR2 SMNVEV (reference sequence). CDR3 residues: CASSSRTGANNEQFF. The CDR3 bases are TGTGCCAGCAGTTCGAGGACAGGGGCAAACAATGAGCAGTTCTTC.

V and J are TRBV15 and TRBJ2-7, with 7 nucleotides matching TRBD2. The CDR3 extends over 15 amino acids. V was clipped by 0 bases and J by 0 bases; unmatched bases: 2. Germline assignment: CDR1 LNHNV and CDR2 YYDKDF (reference sequence). The CDR3 region has the DNA TGTGCCACCAGCAGAGAGACTAGCCGCTCCTACGAGCAGTACTTC. Translation: CATSRETSRSYEQYF. The full variable domain, in which reference TRBV15 and TRBJ2-7 provide the parts outside the CDR3, is DAMVIQNPRYQVTQFGKPVTLSCSQTLNHNVMYWYQQKSSQAPKLLFHYYDKDFNNEADTPDNFQSRRPNTSFCFLDIRSPGLGDTAMYLCATSRETSRSYEQYFGPGTRLTVT.

This chain connects TRBV5-1 to TRBJ2-1; D not resolved. Trimming cost V 4 bases and J 0 bases, with 17 bases left between them. The CDR3 consists of 17 residues. CDR1 and CDR2 (germline): SGHRS, YFSETQ. As DNA, the CDR3 is TGCGCCAGCAGCCCGCCCTTGACCGCCAGCTCCTACAATGAGCAGTTCTTC. This codes for CASSPPLTASSYNEQFF.

This chain joins TRBV12-3 or TRBV12-4 and TRBJ1-1; D gene ambiguous. The V and J ends lost 1 base and 7 bases respectively, with 7 bases between them. The CDR3 consists of 12 residues. In DNA form, the CDR3 reads TGTGCCAGCAGTTTAGGACGGAATGAAGCTTTCTTT. It encodes CASSLGRNEAFF.